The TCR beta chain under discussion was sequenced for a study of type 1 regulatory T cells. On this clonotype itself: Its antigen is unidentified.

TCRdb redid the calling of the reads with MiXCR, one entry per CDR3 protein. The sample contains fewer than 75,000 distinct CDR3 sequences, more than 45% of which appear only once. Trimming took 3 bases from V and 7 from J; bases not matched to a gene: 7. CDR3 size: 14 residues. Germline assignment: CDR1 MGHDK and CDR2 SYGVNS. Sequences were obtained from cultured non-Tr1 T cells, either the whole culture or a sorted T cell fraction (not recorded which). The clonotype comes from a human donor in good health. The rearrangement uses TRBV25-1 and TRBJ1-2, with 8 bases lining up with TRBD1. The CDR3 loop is CASSETRGLSGYTF. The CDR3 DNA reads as TGTGCCAGCAGTGAGACCAGGGGGCTCTCTGGCTACACCTTC.